Listed here are 24 T cell receptor beta chains from one sample, sequenced in a study of blood T cell repertoires in COVID-19. The table came from immunoSEQ multiplex PCR; TCRdb's copy has only in-frame clones and leaves some out. The table lists about 130,000 clones, about four fifths of them singletons. The sequenced sample consisted of PBMCs or T cells enriched from blood (not recorded which). These receptors came from a man in his forties or fifties who had recovered from COVID-19.

The chain employs TRBV7-6 and TRBJ2-2, with 12 bases lining up with TRBD1. CDR1 and CDR2 (germline): SGHVS, FNYEAQ. This CDR3 region has 18 residues. V shed 2 bases, J shed 5 bases, and the junction held 9 bases outside the gene matches. CDR3 sequence (DNA): TGTGCCAGCAGCTTAAGGGGACAGGGGGCCAGAGAGACCGGGGAGCTGTTTTTT. This translates into CASSLRGQGARETGELFF.

The rearrangement links TRBV29-1 to TRBJ2-7, with 7 bases matching TRBD1. The junction had 8 bases not matched to a gene; V was cut back by 6 bases and J by 6 bases. Germline lookup yields CDR1 SQVTM and CDR2 ANQGSEA. The CDR3 has 12 amino acids. CDR3 region: CSVETGTSEQYF. DNA for the CDR3: TGCAGCGTCGAGACAGGGACCAGCGAGCAGTACTTC.

The chain links TRBV11-2 to TRBJ2-2; 10 nucleotides match TRBD1. J was trimmed by 6 bases and V by 0 bases; bases with no gene match: 13. This CDR3 has 19 residues. The germline CDR1 and CDR2 sequences are SGHAT and FQNNGV. The CDR3 DNA reads as TGTGCCAGCAGCTTAGATATGACAGGGGGCGTCAGTTGGGCCGGGGAGCTGTTTTTT. This sequence encodes CASSLDMTGGVSWAGELFF.

This clone came up once. The V and J genes are TRBV6-5 and TRBJ2-1; D may be TRBD2 (5 bases). The CDR3 runs 15 residues. CDR1 is MNHEY, CDR2 SVGAGI, per germline. V was trimmed by 2 bases and J by 0 bases, leaving 8 bases between them. The CDR3 nucleotides are TGTGCCAGCAGTTACGGCGGAGGCTCCTACAATGAGCAGTTCTTC. It yields the protein CASSYGGGSYNEQFF.

The V gene is TRBV12-5, the J gene TRBJ2-1, with TRBD2 matching over 9 bases. This CDR3 comprises 17 residues. CDR1 and CDR2 (germline): LGHNT, FRNRAP. V was clipped by 3 bases and J by 4 bases; unmatched bases: 10. CDR3 DNA sequence: TGTGCTAGTGGTTTTAGTTCCGAGACTAGCGGTTACAATGAGCAGTTCTTC. Translating it yields CASGFSSETSGYNEQFF.

The rearrangement links TRBV10-3 to TRBJ1-3; the D is unclear. The ends were cut back, 7 bases at V and 2 bases at J, with 9 bases in the middle. The CDR3 is made up of 13 amino acids. CDR1 and CDR2 from the germline V gene are ENHRY and SYGVKD. The CDR3 is CAITKSPGNTIYF. CDR3 bases: TGTGCCATCACTAAAAGCCCTGGAAACACCATATATTTT.

The chain carries TRBV12-3 or TRBV12-4 and TRBJ1-1, with a tentative D call TRBD1 (5 bases). The germline V and J ends were trimmed by 7 bases and 4 bases, with 10 bases remaining between them. The length of the CDR3 is 12 residues. In nucleotides, the CDR3 is TGTGCCAGCACCCTAACAGGCACTGAAGCTTTCTTT. This encodes CASTLTGTEAFF.

The V and J genes are TRBV7-3 and TRBJ2-5, with D possibly being TRBD1 (6 bases). The CDR3 consists of 13 residues. Germline assignment: CDR1 SGHTA and CDR2 FQGTGA. V shed 4 bases and J shed 9 bases, with 15 bases lying between them. In DNA form, the CDR3 reads TGTGCCAGCAGCTCGACCGCGGCAGGGGCCCAGTACTTC. This codes for CASSSTAAGAQYF. The full variable domain, in which reference TRBV7-3 and TRBJ2-5 provide the parts outside the CDR3, is GAGVSQTPSNKVTEKGKYVELRCDPISGHTALYWYRQSLGQGPEFLIYFQGTGAADDSGLPNDRFFAVRPEGSVSTLKIQRTERGDSAVYLCASSSTAAGAQYFGPGTRLLVL.

This sequence joins TRBV6-7 and TRBJ1-3; D not certain. TRBV6-7 is an ORF; its function is uncertain. Trimming took off 0 bases at V and 1 base at J, with 10 bases between the two ends. The CDR3 loop spans 16 amino acids. In DNA form, the CDR3 reads TGTGCCAGCAGTTACTCGTTCGAGACATCTGGAAACACCATATATTTT. This sequence encodes CASSYSFETSGNTIYF.

CDR3 DNA: TGTGCCAGCAGTGGACAGGGGGCGCGTACCGGGGAGCTGTTTTTT. Protein: CASSGQGARTGELFF. The gene calls are TRBV6-6 and TRBJ2-2; 11 positions agree with TRBD1. Trimming took 5 bases from V and 5 from J; bases not matched to a gene: 4. The germline V gene has CDR1 MNHNY and CDR2 SVGAGI (reference sequence). The CDR3 runs 15 residues.

V usage is TRBV5-4 and J usage is TRBJ2-3; unclear D gene. This CDR3 is 13 amino acids long. The V end was cut by 2 bases, the J end by 4 bases, with 8 bases between. Germline V gives CDR1 SGHNT, CDR2 YYREEE (reference sequence). The CDR3 here is CASSFLIPDTQYF. In DNA, the CDR3 is TGTGCCAGCAGCTTTTTAATTCCAGATACGCAGTATTTT.

This rearrangement joins TRBV11-2 to TRBJ2-7; 11 positions match TRBD2. The germline gives CDR1 SGHAT, CDR2 FQNNGV. This CDR3 region has 18 residues. V lost 5 bases and J lost 6; bases outside the gene matches: 18. CDR3 in amino acids: CASSLSLAGGPTGGEQYF. CDR3 DNA sequence: TGTGCCAGCAGCCTCTCCCTAGCGGGGGGCCCCACGGGGGGCGAGCAGTACTTC.

The J gene is TRBJ1-1, the V gene TRBV5-1; D possibly corresponds to TRBD1 (5 bases). V was clipped by 4 bases and J by 1 base, with 17 bases between them. The CDR3 runs 16 residues. Germline assignment: CDR1 SGHRS and CDR2 YFSETQ. CDR3 sequence: CASSERPGLQNTEAFF. The CDR3 nucleotides are TGCGCCAGCAGCGAAAGACCGGGACTGCAGAACACTGAAGCTTTCTTT.

The chain joins TRBV19 to TRBJ2-3; maybe TRBD1 (5 bases). CDR1 is LNHDA and CDR2 is SQIVND in the germline V gene (reference sequence). This CDR3 has 14 amino acids. The ends were cut back, 7 bases at V and 0 bases at J, with 11 bases in the middle. CDR3 in amino acids: CASNPGHSTDTQYF. CDR3 DNA: TGTGCCAGTAATCCTGGACACAGCACAGATACGCAGTATTTT.

The chain has TRBV11-3 and TRBJ2-5; 9 nucleotides align to TRBD1. Per the germline V gene, CDR1 is SGHNT and CDR2 is YENEEA. Trimming at V came to 5 bases and at J to 2 bases, leaving 3 bases not matched to a gene. The CDR3 is 14 residues long. CDR3 sequence reads: CASSQGQGQETQYF. CDR3 bases: TGTGCCAGCAGCCAAGGACAGGGGCAAGAGACCCAGTACTTC.

The rearrangement links TRBV4-3 to TRBJ2-5, with D unresolved. Trimming removed 0 bases at V and 3 bases at J, with 11 bases between. CDR3 length: 15 residues. Germline CDR1 and CDR2: LGHNA and YSLEER. The CDR3 bases are TGCGCCAGCAGCCAAGATTTGGGCAGAGAAGAGACCCAGTACTTC. Residues: CASSQDLGREETQYF.

This chain uses TRBV11-2 with TRBJ1-2, with 11 bases that match TRBD1. Per the germline V gene, CDR1 is SGHAT and CDR2 is FQNNGV. Unmatched junction bases numbered 12, after V lost 5 bases and J lost 7 bases. There are 16 residues in the CDR3. The CDR3: CASSSTGQGANSGYTF. CDR3 coding DNA: TGTGCCAGCAGCAGTACTGGACAGGGGGCGAATAGTGGCTACACCTTC. Based on the CDR3 plus reference TRBV11-2 and TRBJ1-2, the full variable domain is EAGVAQSPRYKIIEKRQSVAFWCNPISGHATLYWYQQILGQGPKLLIQFQNNGVVDDSQLPKDRFSAERLKGVDSTLKIQPAKLEDSAVYLCASSSTGQGANSGYTFGSGTRLTVV.

In this sample, this clone turned up once. This rearrangement joins TRBV18 to TRBJ2-3; 8 positions agree with TRBD2. Germline loops: CDR1 KGHSH, CDR2 LQKENI. Losses at the gene ends were 1 base for V and 6 bases for J; bases not matched to a gene: 3. This CDR3 has 14 amino acids. CDR3 in DNA: TGTGCCAGCTCACCACGGCGGGGGGAGGATACGCAGTATTTT. This translates into CASSPRRGEDTQYF. The whole variable domain, remainder taken from reference TRBV18 and TRBJ2-3, is NAGVMQNPRHLVRRRGQEARLRCSPMKGHSHVYWYRQLPEEGLKFMVYLQKENIIDESGMPKERFSAEFPKEGPSILRIQQVVRGDSAAYFCASSPRRGEDTQYFGPGTRLTVL.

V and J are TRBV28 and TRBJ1-2, with no clear D. V lost 6 bases, J lost 5 bases, and 10 bases lay in between. Germline lookup yields CDR1 MDHEN and CDR2 SYDVKM. The CDR3 covers 12 residues. The CDR3 here is CASSLRLYGYTF. As DNA, the CDR3 is TGTGCCAGCAGCCTCAGACTTTATGGCTACACCTTC.

The CDR3 DNA reads TGTGCCAGCAGCCACGGACTAGGGGGCTACACCTTC. Amino acids: CASSHGLGGYTF. The rearrangement links TRBV3-1 (or the pseudogene TRBV3-2) to TRBJ1-2; D remains unclear. This CDR3 is built from 12 residues. V gave up 3 bases and J gave up 8 bases, with 10 bases separating them. The V gene's germline CDR1 is LGHDT and CDR2 YNNKEL (reference sequence).

The J gene is TRBJ1-6, the V gene TRBV27, with 8 bases that match TRBD1. The V segment lost 5 bases and the J segment 9 bases; nucleotides outside the gene matches: 12. Looked up from germline, CDR1 is MNHEY and CDR2 is SMNVEV (reference sequence). This CDR3 is 16 amino acids long. This CDR3 reads CASSINAGQGSSPLHF. In DNA, the CDR3 is TGTGCCAGCAGTATAAATGCCGGACAGGGTTCTTCACCCCTCCACTTT.

The chain employs TRBV6-1 and TRBJ1-5; a weak D match, TRBD1 (6 bases). The CDR3 contains 14 residues. Germline V gene data show CDR1 as MNHNS and CDR2 as SASEGT. Trimming took 1 base from V and 5 from J, leaving 9 bases between them. The DNA for the CDR3 is TGTGCCAGCAGTGAAGTGGACAGCTATCAGCCCCAGCATTTT. It translates to CASSEVDSYQPQHF.

The chain has TRBV29-1 and TRBJ1-1, with D unclear. Trimming removed 5 bases from V and 0 bases from J, with 4 bases in between. Germline lookup yields CDR1 SQVTM and CDR2 ANQGSEA. The CDR3 runs 11 residues. The DNA of the CDR3 is TGCAGCGTTAGCTTGAACACTGAAGCTTTCTTT. Its protein is CSVSLNTEAFF.

This chain joins TRBV10-1 and TRBJ1-3; no definite D call. Trimming took 4 bases from V and 1 from J, leaving 8 bases between them. CDR1 is WNHNN, CDR2 SYGVQD, per germline (reference sequence). CDR3 length: 14 amino acids. In DNA, the CDR3 is TGCGCCAGCAGTGCCTCGACATCTGGAAACACCATATATTTT. It encodes CASSASTSGNTIYF.